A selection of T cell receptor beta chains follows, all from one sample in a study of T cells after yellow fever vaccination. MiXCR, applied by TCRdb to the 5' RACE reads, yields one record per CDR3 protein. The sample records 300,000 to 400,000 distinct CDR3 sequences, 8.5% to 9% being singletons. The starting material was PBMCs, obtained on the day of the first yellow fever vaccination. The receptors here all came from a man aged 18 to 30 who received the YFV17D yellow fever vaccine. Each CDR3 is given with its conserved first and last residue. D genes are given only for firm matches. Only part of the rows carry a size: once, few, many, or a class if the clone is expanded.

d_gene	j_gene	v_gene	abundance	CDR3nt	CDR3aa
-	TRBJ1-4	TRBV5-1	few	TGCGCCAGCAGCTTGGACAGCGATTGGGAAAAACTGTTTTTT	CASSLDSDWEKLFF
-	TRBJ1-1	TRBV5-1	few	TGCGCCAGCAGCTTCCTCAGGGGAGGCGACACTGAAGCTTTCTTT	CASSFLRGGDTEAFF
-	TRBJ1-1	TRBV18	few	TGTGCCAGCTCACCATTAGGCGTAACTGAAGCTTTCTTT	CASSPLGVTEAFF
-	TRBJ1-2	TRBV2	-	TGTGCCAGCAGTGATTGGGACATGCTCCCCTTC	CASSDWDMLPF
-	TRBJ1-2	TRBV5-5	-	TGTGCCAGCAGCTTAAGTCAGGGACTGAACTATGGCTACACCTTC	CASSLSQGLNYGYTF
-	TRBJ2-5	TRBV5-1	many	TGCGCCAGCAGCCCAGGTAGGGCCGCCCGACTAGTTCAAGAGACCCAGTACTTC	CASSPGRAARLVQETQYF
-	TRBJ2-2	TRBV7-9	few	TGTGCCAGCAGCCGCCGCGGGGAGCTGTTTTTT	CASSRRGELFF
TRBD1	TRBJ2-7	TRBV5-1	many	TGCGCCAGCAGCCGAGGACAGGACTCCTACGAGCAGTACTTC	CASSRGQDSYEQYF
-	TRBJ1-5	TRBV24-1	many	TGTGCCACCAGTGTTGGCAGACAGCCCCAGCATTTT	CATSVGRQPQHF
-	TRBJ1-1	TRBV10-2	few	TGCGCCACGGGGGAGGGAATGAACACTGAAGCTTTCTTT	CATGEGMNTEAFF
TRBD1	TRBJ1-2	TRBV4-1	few	TGCGCCAGCAGCCAAGAGCCCCGGGACAGGGGAGGCTACACCTTC	CASSQEPRDRGGYTF
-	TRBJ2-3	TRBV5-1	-	TGCGCCAGCAGCTTGGAGGACGGGGGCACAGATACGCAGTATTTT	CASSLEDGGTDTQYF
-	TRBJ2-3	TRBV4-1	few	TGCGCCAGCAGCCAAGATAGTATCCGCACAGATACGCAGTATTTT	CASSQDSIRTDTQYF
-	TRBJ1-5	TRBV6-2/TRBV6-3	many	TGTGCCAGCAGTACACAACAGGGATGGGATCAGCCCCAGCATTTT	CASSTQQGWDQPQHF
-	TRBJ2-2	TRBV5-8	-	TGTGCCAGCAGCCTTGGGATCTTCAGCGGGGAGCTGTTTTTT	CASSLGIFSGELFF
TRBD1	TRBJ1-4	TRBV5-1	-	TGCGCCAGCAGGCGAGCCGGGACAGCTGCAACTAATGAAAAACTGTTTTTT	CASRRAGTAATNEKLFF
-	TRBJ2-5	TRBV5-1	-	TGCGCCAGCTTAGTCCAACCGGGGGCCCAAGAGACCCAGTACTTC	CASLVQPGAQETQYF
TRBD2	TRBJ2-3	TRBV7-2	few	TGTGCCAGCAGCTTAAGAGCGGGGGGGACCCACACGGATACGCAGTATTTT	CASSLRAGGTHTDTQYF
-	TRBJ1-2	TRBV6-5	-	TGTGCCAGCAGTTTATACAGGGCTTGGTATGGCTACACCTTC	CASSLYRAWYGYTF
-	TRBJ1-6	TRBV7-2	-	TGTGCCAGCAGTCGCCTCTGGGGACGGACTAATTCACCCCTCCACTTT	CASSRLWGRTNSPLHF
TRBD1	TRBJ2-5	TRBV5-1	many	TGCGCCAGCAGCTTGGAGACAGGGCGAGAGACCCAGTACTTC	CASSLETGRETQYF
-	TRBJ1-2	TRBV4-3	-	TGCGCCAGCAGCCAAGATCACGCCAGCCTAAACTATGGCTACACCTTC	CASSQDHASLNYGYTF
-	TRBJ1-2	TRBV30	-	TGTGCCTGGGAGGTCGTGGGGGCTAGGGGCTACACCTTC	CAWEVVGARGYTF
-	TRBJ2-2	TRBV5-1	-	TGCGCCAGCAGCTTCGGAGGAGGGAACACCGGGGAGCTGTTTTTT	CASSFGGGNTGELFF
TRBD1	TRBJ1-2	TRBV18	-	TGTGCCAGCTCACCGCAGGGGGTAGACTATGGCTACACCTTC	CASSPQGVDYGYTF
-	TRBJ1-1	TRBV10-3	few	TGTGCCATCAGTGAGTCTCGTACTGAAGCTTTCTTT	CAISESRTEAFF
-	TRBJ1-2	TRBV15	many	TGTGCCACCAGCAGAGATCAATCGCCCTTTAACTATGGCTACACCTTC	CATSRDQSPFNYGYTF
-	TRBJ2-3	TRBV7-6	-	TGTGCCAGCAGCGCACTAAAGGACGGGACTAGCACAGATACGCAGTATTTT	CASSALKDGTSTDTQYF
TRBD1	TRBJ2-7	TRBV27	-	TGTGCCAGCAGTCCCACACAGGGGTCCGAGCAGTACTTC	CASSPTQGSEQYF
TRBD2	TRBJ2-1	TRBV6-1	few	TGTGCCAGCAGTGAAGTAGCGGGGGGGCCCCCTGGGCCCTACAATGAGCAGTTCTTC	CASSEVAGGPPGPYNEQFF
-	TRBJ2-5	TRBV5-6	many	TGTGCCAGCAGCTTGGACAGAAAAGGGACCCAGTACTTC	CASSLDRKGTQYF
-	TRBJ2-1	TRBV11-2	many	TGTGCCAGCAGCTTCGGGACTGACAATGAGCAGTTCTTC	CASSFGTDNEQFF
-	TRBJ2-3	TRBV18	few	TGTGCCAGCTCGCTCCACCCCGTAGGCACAGATACGCAGTATTTT	CASSLHPVGTDTQYF
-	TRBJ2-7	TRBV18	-	TGTGCCGGCCAGGGAGGTACGGGATACGAGCAGTACTTC	CAGQGGTGYEQYF
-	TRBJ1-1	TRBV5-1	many	TGCGCCAGCGGACGGGGGAACACTGAAGCTTTCTTT	CASGRGNTEAFF
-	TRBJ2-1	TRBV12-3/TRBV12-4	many	TGTGCCAGCAGCCCGGGTTCATACAATGAGCAGTTCTTC	CASSPGSYNEQFF
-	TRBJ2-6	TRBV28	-	TGTGCCATCAGGTCCTCTGGGGCCAACGTCCTGACTTTC	CAIRSSGANVLTF
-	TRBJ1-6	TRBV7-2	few	TGTGCCAGCAGCTTAGCTGGGGGGGGGTATAATTCACCCCTCCACTTT	CASSLAGGGYNSPLHF
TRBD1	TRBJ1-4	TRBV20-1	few	TGCAGTGCTAGAGACTACAGGGGTACTGAAAAACTGTTTTTT	CSARDYRGTEKLFF
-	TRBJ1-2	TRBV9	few	TGTGCCAGCAGCGTAGCAGGGAAAAACTATGGCTACACCTTC	CASSVAGKNYGYTF
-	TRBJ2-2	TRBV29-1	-	TGCAGGTCATTAGCCCCCACCGGGGAGCTGTTTTTT	CRSLAPTGELFF
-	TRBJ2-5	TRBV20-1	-	TGCAGTGCTAGAGAGGGAGGGGGCGCCGGGACCCAGTACTTC	CSAREGGGAGTQYF
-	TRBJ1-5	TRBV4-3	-	TGCGCCAGCAGCCATACTATCGGGGATCAGCCCCAGCATTTT	CASSHTIGDQPQHF
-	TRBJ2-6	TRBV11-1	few	TGTGCCAGCATCCCTCGGTCGGGCTACTCCTCTGGGGCCAACGTCCTGACTTTC	CASIPRSGYSSGANVLTF
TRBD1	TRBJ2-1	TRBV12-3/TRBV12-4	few	TGTGCCAGCAGTTGGACAGGGTATGAGCAGTTCTTC	CASSWTGYEQFF
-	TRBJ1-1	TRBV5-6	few	TGTGCCAGCAGCTCCCCGGGGTTGGGCACTGAAGCTTTCTTT	CASSSPGLGTEAFF
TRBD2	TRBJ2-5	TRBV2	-	TGTACCTGCAGTTTAGGGCCTAGCGGGAGTACCAAAGAGACCCAGTACTTC	CTCSLGPSGSTKETQYF